The TCR beta chain under discussion was sequenced for a study of cytomegalovirus exposure and HLA in healthy donors. Overall study results and limits: Researchers reported in a later analysis that a missense DCLRE1C variant was tied to TCR beta V- and J-gene trimming.

The CDR3 length is 13 residues. Germline V lookup: CDR1 SGHTA, CDR2 FQGNSA. V was clipped by 2 bases and J by 0 bases, with 3 bases between them. For this clone: Its antigen is unknown.

This PCR relied on a set of 60 Vbeta primers and 13 Jbeta primers. The assay was immunoSEQ multiplex PCR, and TCRdb's table has in-frame clones only and misses some. The sample contains some 90,000 clones, approximately 80% of which appear only once. The receptor comes from a human donor in good health. Specimen: PBMCs. The chain combines TRBV7-2 with TRBJ2-3; no clear D gene. CDR3 DNA sequence: TGTGCCAGCAGCTTACCGAGCACAGATACGCAGTATTTT. It specifies CASSLPSTDTQYF.